A single sample gave rise to the 32 T cell receptor beta chains below, sequenced in a study of Ad26.COV2.S vaccination and SARS-CoV-2 variants. The assay was immunoSEQ multiplex PCR, and TCRdb's table has in-frame clones only and misses some. Here the sample spans 440,000 or so clones, 90% being singletons. This sample's treatment: some 20 received Ad26.COV2.S at low or high dose, single or two shots; roughly 5 received placebo; per-sample allocation not given. The samples date from day 63 after the first vaccine or placebo injection. Material: peripheral blood, obtained in a trial of Ad26.COV2.S vaccine versus placebo. Receptor source: a person aged 18-65 years who received the Ad26.COV2.S COVID-19 vaccine or a placebo.

V is TRBV10-3 and J is TRBJ2-4, with D possibly matching TRBD2 (5 bases). This CDR3 spans 18 amino acids. Germline-derived CDR1 and CDR2 are ENHRY and SYGVKD. Trimming removed 2 bases at V and 1 base at J, with 18 bases between. DNA for the CDR3: TGTGCCATCAGTGAGCTTATTTTGGGGAGCCCGGCCAAAAACATTCAGTACTTC. Translation: CAISELILGSPAKNIQYF.

CDR3 coding DNA: TGTGCCAGCAGCTTAGATAGCGGGAGGGGTTACGAGCAGTACTTC. It codes for CASSLDSGRGYEQYF. The chain employs TRBV11-2 and TRBJ2-7; 11 bases map to TRBD2. The CDR3 consists of 15 residues. J gave up 4 bases and V 0 bases, and 2 bases lay outside the gene matches. The germline V gene has CDR1 SGHAT and CDR2 FQNNGV.

The chain couples TRBV14 to TRBJ1-2, with D tentatively TRBD1 (5 bases). This CDR3 comprises 13 residues. Germline CDR1 reads SGHDN; CDR2 reads FVKESK. V lost 0 bases and J 5 bases, leaving 7 bases between the germline ends. The chain's CDR3 is CASSQDRGYGYTF. The CDR3 bases are TGTGCCAGCAGCCAAGATCGGGGGTATGGCTACACCTTC.

The chain recombines TRBV7-2 with TRBJ2-1; 9 positions match TRBD2. V lost 2 bases and J lost 4; bases outside the gene matches: 6. The CDR3 is 16 residues long. Per germline, CDR1 SGHTA and CDR2 FQGNSA. CDR3 nucleotides: TGTGCCAGCAGCTTAAGCGGGGGACTAGCTTACAATGAGCAGTTCTTC. This gives the protein CASSLSGGLAYNEQFF.

The chain joins TRBV7-2 to TRBJ2-7, with D perhaps matching TRBD1 (6 bases). Trimming took off 4 bases at V and 2 bases at J, with 12 bases between the two ends. This CDR3 region has 14 residues. CDR1 SGHTA and CDR2 FQGNSA come from the germline V gene. The CDR3, as DNA: TGTGCCAGCAGCTCGCAAACAGGGACCTACGAGCAGTACTTC. This encodes CASSSQTGTYEQYF.

The gene calls are TRBV19 and TRBJ2-3, with D perhaps given as TRBD1 or TRBD2 (5 bases each). Germline-derived CDR1 and CDR2 are LNHDA and SQIVND (reference sequence). The V end lost 7 bases, the J end lost 2 bases, and 16 bases lay between the germline ends. The CDR3 covers 15 residues. The CDR3 coding sequence is TGTGCCAGTACGTTACAGGACTTCCACACAGATACGCAGTATTTT. Translating it yields CASTLQDFHTDTQYF.

The chain uses TRBV3-1 (or the pseudogene TRBV3-2) and TRBJ2-7; 8 bases match TRBD2. The CDR3 length is 14 residues. V lost 8 bases and J lost 1; bases outside the gene matches: 7. The germline CDR1 and CDR2 sequences are LGHDT and YNNKEL (reference sequence). The CDR3 sequence is CASGSTSGSYEQYF. The CDR3, as DNA: TGTGCCAGCGGATCCACTAGCGGATCCTACGAGCAGTACTTC.

The chain is built from TRBV5-6 and TRBJ2-2; D uncertain. The CDR3 spans 12 residues. The germline V gene has CDR1 SGHDT and CDR2 YYEEEE. CDR3 DNA: TGTTCGGTGGGAAACAACACCGGGGAGCTGTTTTTT. Translation gives CSVGNNTGELFF.

The chain employs TRBV5-1 and TRBJ2-3; the D is unclear. The CDR3 contains 15 residues. Trimming took 0 bases from V and 0 from J, leaving 8 bases between them. The germline gives CDR1 SGHRS, CDR2 YFSETQ. The chain's CDR3 is CASSLAGASTDTQYF. As DNA, the CDR3 is TGCGCCAGCAGCTTGGCCGGTGCTAGCACAGATACGCAGTATTTT.

The chain combines TRBV28 with TRBJ2-3; 8 positions match TRBD2. The V and J ends lost 5 bases and 0 bases, in that order; junction bases with no gene match: 22. From germline, CDR1 is MDHEN and CDR2 SYDVKM. This CDR3 comprises 21 residues. This CDR3 is CASSPGVGGLLAGPSTDTQYF. The CDR3 DNA follows: TGTGCCAGCAGTCCAGGTGTGGGGGGGCTGCTAGCGGGTCCTAGCACAGATACGCAGTATTTT.

The chain recombines TRBV27 with TRBJ1-2, with 9 bases identical to TRBD1. The CDR3 extends over 16 amino acids. The junction had 13 bases not matched to a gene; V was cut back by 6 bases and J by 5 bases. CDR1 is MNHEY, CDR2 SMNVEV, per germline (reference sequence). In nucleotides, the CDR3 is TGTGCCAGCAGAATAACCGGGCGGGACAGGGCATATGGCTACACCTTC. Translated, it gives CASRITGRDRAYGYTF.

The gene calls are TRBV18 and TRBJ2-1; 10 nucleotides match TRBD2. Looked up from germline, CDR1 is KGHSH and CDR2 is LQKENI. The V and J ends lost 5 bases and 1 base, in that order; junction bases with no gene match: 5. CDR3 length equals 16 residues. CDR3 in amino acids: CASSSYSGGSYNEQFF. DNA of the CDR3: TGTGCCAGCTCATCCTATAGCGGGGGGTCCTACAATGAGCAGTTCTTC. The full variable domain, rest sourced from reference TRBV18 and TRBJ2-1, is NAGVMQNPRHLVRRRGQEARLRCSPMKGHSHVYWYRQLPEEGLKFMVYLQKENIIDESGMPKERFSAEFPKEGPSILRIQQVVRGDSAAYFCASSSYSGGSYNEQFFGPGTRLTVL.

This clone has only a few counts. The chain joins TRBV7-9 to TRBJ2-7; D is unclear. V was clipped by 1 base and J by 1 base, with 5 bases between them. Germline CDR1 and CDR2: SEHNR and FQNEAQ (reference sequence). This CDR3 contains 13 residues. CDR3 sequence: CASSLDQSYEQYF. The CDR3 region has the DNA TGTGCCAGCAGCTTAGACCAGTCCTACGAGCAGTACTTC.

V usage is TRBV27 and J usage is TRBJ2-3; possibly TRBD1 for D (6 bases). The germline gives CDR1 MNHEY, CDR2 SMNVEV (reference sequence). This CDR3 comprises 16 residues. Trimming stripped 1 base from V and 4 bases from J, with 15 bases between. CDR3 amino acids: CASSLLGGRVPDTQYF. The CDR3, as DNA: TGTGCCAGCAGTTTATTAGGGGGTAGGGTCCCAGATACGCAGTATTTT.

The genes are TRBV30 and TRBJ2-1; 11 nucleotides line up with TRBD2. The CDR3 spans 15 residues. The ends lost 4 bases at V and 6 bases at J; junction bases unmatched: 8. The germline CDR1 and CDR2 sequences are GTSNPN and SVGIG (reference sequence). CDR3 coding DNA: TGTGCCTGGAATAGCGGGAGGGCCGCGGCCAATGAGCAGTTCTTC. It yields the protein CAWNSGRAAANEQFF.

This chain connects TRBV3-1 (or the pseudogene TRBV3-2) to TRBJ2-1; 7 bases align to TRBD2. Germline CDR1 and CDR2: LGHDT and YNNKEL (reference sequence). The J segment lost 12 bases and the V segment lost 1 base, leaving 6 bases of the junction unmatched. CDR3 length: 13 amino acids. The chain's CDR3 is CASSQGTSDRQFF. CDR3 DNA: TGTGCCAGCAGCCAAGGGACTAGTGATAGGCAGTTCTTC.

The J gene is TRBJ1-1, the V gene TRBV13; 8 positions match TRBD1. Germline CDR1 reads PRHDT; CDR2 reads FYEKMQ (reference sequence). This CDR3 has 14 residues. Unmatched junction bases numbered 6, after V lost 4 bases and J lost 5 bases. The CDR3 reads CASSSLGQETEAFF. The CDR3 DNA sequence: TGTGCCAGCAGCTCCTTGGGACAGGAGACTGAAGCTTTCTTT.

V gene TRBV6-2 or TRBV6-3 combines with J gene TRBJ2-1; D uncertain. The V end was cut by 5 bases, the J end by 6 bases, with 14 bases between. Germline CDR1 reads MNHEY; CDR2 reads SVGEGT. CDR3 length: 14 amino acids. The CDR3 DNA reads as TGTGCCAGCAGTGACCCCCCCGTCGCCAATGAGCAGTTCTTC. Translated, it gives CASSDPPVANEQFF.

Here the CDR3 DNA reads TGTGCCAGCAGCTTAACAAGCAGTCTCGGCTACACTGAAGCTTTCTTT. Protein: CASSLTSSLGYTEAFF. V and J are TRBV7-9 and TRBJ1-1; D not resolved. The V end lost 2 bases, the J end lost 3 bases, and 16 bases lay between the germline ends. Looked up from germline, CDR1 is SEHNR and CDR2 is FQNEAQ (reference sequence). The CDR3 length is 16 residues. The whole variable domain, filled in from reference TRBV7-9 and TRBJ1-1, reads DTGVSQNPRHKITKRGQNVTFRCDPISEHNRLYWYRQTLGQGPEFLTYFQNEAQLEKSRLLSDRFSAERPKGSFSTLEIQRTEQGDSAMYLCASSLTSSLGYTEAFFGQGTRLTVV.

This chain uses TRBV29-1 with TRBJ2-5, with 9 nucleotides matching TRBD2. The germline V gene encodes CDR1 SQVTM and CDR2 ANQGSEA. Trimming cost V 3 bases and J 1 base; bases outside gene matches: 6. This CDR3 region has 15 residues. The CDR3 loop is CSVDGVAGAQETQYF. In nucleotides, the CDR3 is TGCAGCGTTGACGGGGTAGCGGGAGCCCAAGAGACCCAGTACTTC.

The chain is built from TRBV4-3 and TRBJ1-1; the D is unclear. Trimming removed 0 bases from V and 2 bases from J, with 10 bases in between. The CDR3 consists of 15 residues. Germline V gives CDR1 LGHNA, CDR2 YSLEER. The CDR3 sequence: CASSQERTLNTEAFF. CDR3 sequence (DNA): TGCGCCAGCAGCCAAGAAAGGACGCTTAACACTGAAGCTTTCTTT.

The V and J genes are TRBV7-8 and TRBJ2-1, with TRBD1 identical over 12 bases. The length of the CDR3 is 16 residues. J was trimmed by 7 bases and V by 8 bases; bases with no gene match: 12. Per germline, CDR1 SGHVS and CDR2 FQNEAQ. This CDR3 reads CASRLGGQGASNEQFF. The CDR3 DNA reads as TGTGCCAGCCGTCTCGGGGGACAGGGGGCAAGTAATGAGCAGTTCTTC. Complete variable domain (other parts from reference TRBV7-8 and TRBJ2-1): GAGVSQSPRYKVAKRGQDVALRCDPISGHVSLFWYQQALGQGPEFLTYFQNEAQLDKSGLPSDRFFAERPEGSVSTLKIQRTQQEDSAVYLCASRLGGQGASNEQFFGPGTRLTVL.

The rearrangement uses TRBV6-2 or TRBV6-3 and TRBJ1-5; TRBD1 might be the D (6 bases). Per the germline V gene, CDR1 is MNHEY and CDR2 is SVGEGT. The ends were cut back, 6 bases at V and 2 bases at J, with 17 bases in the middle. The CDR3 runs to 16 residues. As DNA, the CDR3 is TGTGCCAGCAGCAGCGTCGGACAGTATGGCAATCAGCCCCAGCATTTT. It codes for CASSSVGQYGNQPQHF.

This chain joins TRBV9 and TRBJ2-7; 11 bases map to TRBD1. Trimming at V came to 0 bases and at J to 2 bases, leaving 10 bases not matched to a gene. In germline, CDR1 is SGDLS, CDR2 YYNGEE. The CDR3 extends over 18 amino acids. CDR3 DNA sequence: TGTGCCAGCAGCGTAGGACTCCTACCGGGACAGGGGGCCTACGAGCAGTACTTC. This gives the protein CASSVGLLPGQGAYEQYF.

As for this clone: The same CDR3 can be traced to other DNA sequences in this sample. The chain links TRBV7-9 to TRBJ1-2, with 7 bases lining up with TRBD1. J gave up 3 bases and V 5 bases, and 6 bases lay outside the gene matches. Germline V CDR1 and CDR2: SEHNR, FQNEAQ (reference sequence). The CDR3 runs 14 residues. In nucleotides, the CDR3 is TGTGCCAGCAGCACCACCGGGACAGACTATGGCTACACCTTC. This encodes CASSTTGTDYGYTF.

V usage is TRBV9 and J usage is TRBJ2-2, with 16 bases lining up with TRBD2. Per the germline V gene, CDR1 is SGDLS and CDR2 is YYNGEE. The CDR3 has 19 residues. V lost 4 bases and J lost 2; bases outside the gene matches: 8. CDR3 sequence (DNA): TGTGCCAGCAGCCTCGGGACTAGCGGGAGGGCACCAAACACCGGGGAGCTGTTTTTT. This encodes CASSLGTSGRAPNTGELFF. The whole variable domain, filled in from reference TRBV9 and TRBJ2-2, reads DSGVTQTPKHLITATGQRVTLRCSPRSGDLSVYWYQQSLDQGLQFLIQYYNGEERAKGNILERFSAQQFPDLHSELNLSSLELGDSALYFCASSLGTSGRAPNTGELFFGEGSRLTVL.

CDR3 bases: TGTGCCACCGCAGACTACTACAATGAGCAGTTCTTC. Protein product: CATADYYNEQFF. The genes are TRBV24-1 and TRBJ2-1; D may be TRBD2 (5 bases). Trimming shortened V by 9 bases and J by 3 bases, and 8 bases separated the two germline ends. Germline-derived CDR1 and CDR2 are KGHDR and SFDVKD. The CDR3 length is 12 residues.

The CDR3 nucleotides read TGTGCCAGCAGTGGGACAGCCGGAAGTTCACCCCTCCACTTT. This translates into CASSGTAGSSPLHF. The chain carries TRBV25-1 and TRBJ1-6, with D possibly matching TRBD1 (6 bases). V shed 4 bases and J shed 9 bases, with 13 bases lying between them. This CDR3 contains 14 residues. Germline assignment: CDR1 MGHDK and CDR2 SYGVNS.

The rearrangement uses TRBV5-1 and TRBJ1-2; the D is unclear. The V end lost 3 bases, the J end lost 8 bases, and 14 bases lay between the germline ends. The CDR3 is 13 residues long. Per germline, CDR1 SGHRS and CDR2 YFSETQ. CDR3 amino acids: CASSSDGGPGYTF. In nucleotides, the CDR3 is TGCGCCAGCAGCTCGGACGGAGGACCGGGCTACACCTTC.

The genes are TRBV3-1 (or the pseudogene TRBV3-2) and TRBJ2-3; 11 nucleotides line up with TRBD2. Germline assignment: CDR1 LGHDT and CDR2 YNNKEL (reference sequence). This CDR3 has 17 amino acids. Trimming removed 1 base from V and 4 bases from J; junction bases left unmatched: 7. The CDR3 DNA follows: TGTGCCAGCAGCCAAGTAGTAGCGGGAGGGCCTTCAGATACGCAGTATTTT. Amino acids: CASSQVVAGGPSDTQYF.

The V call is TRBV28, the J call TRBJ1-5; maybe TRBD1 (6 bases). CDR3 length equals 16 residues. V lost 5 bases and J 3 bases, leaving 17 bases between the germline ends. Germline lookup yields CDR1 MDHEN and CDR2 SYDVKM. This CDR3 is CASSDGQPTYNQPQHF. The CDR3 DNA is TGTGCCAGCAGTGACGGACAGCCAACCTACAATCAGCCCCAGCATTTT. Based on the CDR3 plus reference TRBV28 and TRBJ1-5, the full variable domain is DVKVTQSSRYLVKRTGEKVFLECVQDMDHENMFWYRQDPGLGLRLIYFSYDVKMKEKGDIPEGYSVSREKKERFSLILESASTNQTSMYLCASSDGQPTYNQPQHFGDGTRLSIL.

This sequence joins TRBV18 and TRBJ2-1; D is undetermined. The V end was cut by 4 bases, the J end by 1 base, with 11 bases between. CDR1 and CDR2 (germline): KGHSH, LQKENI. The CDR3 has 15 amino acids. CDR3 residues: CASSLSTNSYNEQFF. CDR3 in DNA: TGTGCCAGCTCACTCTCGACAAATTCCTACAATGAGCAGTTCTTC.